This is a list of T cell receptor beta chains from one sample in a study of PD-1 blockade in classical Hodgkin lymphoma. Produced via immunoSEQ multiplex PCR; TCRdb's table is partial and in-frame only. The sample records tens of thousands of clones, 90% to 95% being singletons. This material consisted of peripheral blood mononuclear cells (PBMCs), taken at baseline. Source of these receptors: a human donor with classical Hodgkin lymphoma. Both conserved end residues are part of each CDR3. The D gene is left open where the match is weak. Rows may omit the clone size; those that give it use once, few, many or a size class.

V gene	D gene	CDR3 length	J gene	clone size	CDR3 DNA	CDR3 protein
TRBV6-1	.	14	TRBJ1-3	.	TGTGCCAGCATCCCCGTCTTACCCCTAAACACCATATATTTT	CASIPVLPLNTIYF
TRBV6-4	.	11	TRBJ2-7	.	TGTGCCAGCAGTGTCCCGGAAGAGCAGTACTTC	CASSVPEEQYF
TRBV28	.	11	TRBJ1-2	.	TGTGCCAGCACCTTTGGCTATGGCTACACCTTC	CASTFGYGYTF
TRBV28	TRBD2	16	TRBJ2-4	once	TGTGCCAGCAATGAGCGGGAGGCCATGTCCAAAAACATTCAGTACTTC	CASNEREAMSKNIQYF
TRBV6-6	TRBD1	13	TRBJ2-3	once	TGTGCCAGCGGACAGGGAGGAACAGATACGCAGTATTTT	CASGQGGTDTQYF
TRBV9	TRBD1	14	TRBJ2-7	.	TGTGCCAGCAGCCCGCGGACAGGGTCTCACGAGCAGTACTTC	CASSPRTGSHEQYF
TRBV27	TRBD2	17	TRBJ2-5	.	TGTGCCAGCAGTTCTCGCTCGTTTCTAGCGGTTCAAGAGACCCAGTACTTC	CASSSRSFLAVQETQYF
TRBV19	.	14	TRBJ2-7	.	TGTGCCAGTAGTGGACGACAAAGACCGTACGAGCAGTACTTC	CASSGRQRPYEQYF
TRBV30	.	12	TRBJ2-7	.	TGTGCCTGGAGGGACTTTGGATACGAGCAGTACTTC	CAWRDFGYEQYF
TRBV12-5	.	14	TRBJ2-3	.	TGTGCTAGTGGCGAGGGGCAGGGCACAGATACGCAGTATTTT	CASGEGQGTDTQYF
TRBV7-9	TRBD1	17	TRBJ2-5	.	TGTGCCAGCAGCTTAGTTTTGGACAGGGGGTCCCAAGAGACCCAGTACTTC	CASSLVLDRGSQETQYF
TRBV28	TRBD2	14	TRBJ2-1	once	TGTGCCAGCAGTTTCCGGGCTAGCGGGCGGGAGCAGTTCTTC	CASSFRASGREQFF
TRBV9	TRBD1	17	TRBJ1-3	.	TGTGCCAGCAGCGTAGCGGACGGGACAGCCTCTGGAAACACCATATATTTT	CASSVADGTASGNTIYF
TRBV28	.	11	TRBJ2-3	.	TGTGCCAGCAGTTTATTAGATACGCAGTATTTT	CASSLLDTQYF
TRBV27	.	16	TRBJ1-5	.	TGTGCCAGCAGTTTGAGGGGGGGCTACGGCAATCAGCCCCAGCATTTT	CASSLRGGYGNQPQHF
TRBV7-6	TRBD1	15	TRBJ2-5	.	TGTGCCAGCAGCTTTGGAACAGGGGTTATGGAGACCCAGTACTTC	CASSFGTGVMETQYF
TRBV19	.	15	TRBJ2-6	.	TGTGCCAGTAATAGGGAGCGGGCTGGGGCCAACGTCCTGACTTTC	CASNRERAGANVLTF
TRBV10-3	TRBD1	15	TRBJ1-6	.	TGTGCCATCATAGGGGACAGCTCCTATAATTCACCCCTCCACTTT	CAIIGDSSYNSPLHF
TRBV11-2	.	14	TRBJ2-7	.	TGTGCCAGCTCTGAGGACCCAGGGGACTACGAGCAGTACTTC	CASSEDPGDYEQYF
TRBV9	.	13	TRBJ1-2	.	TGTGCCAGCAGCGTAGATCCGATCTATGGCTACACCTTC	CASSVDPIYGYTF
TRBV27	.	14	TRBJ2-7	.	TGTGCCAGCAGCCCCCCCGGGGCGAACTACGAGCAGTACTTC	CASSPPGANYEQYF
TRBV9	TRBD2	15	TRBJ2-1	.	TGTGCCAGCAGCGCCGGGACTAGCGGGTACAATGAGCAGTTCTTC	CASSAGTSGYNEQFF
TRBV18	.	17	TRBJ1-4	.	TGTGCCAGCTCACCACAGGGTGGGCCTGCAACTAATGAAAAACTGTTTTTT	CASSPQGGPATNEKLFF
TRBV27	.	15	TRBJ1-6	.	TGTGCCAGCAGTTTATCCGGACAGTCCTATCTAGCCCTCCACTTT	CASSLSGQSYLALHF
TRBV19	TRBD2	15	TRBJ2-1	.	TGTGCCAGTAGTTTCATTAGCGGGAGAGACAATGAGCAGTTCTTC	CASSFISGRDNEQFF
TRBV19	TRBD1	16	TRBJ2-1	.	TGTGCCAGTAGTATTACAGGGGGAGGCTCCTACAATGAGCAGTTCTTC	CASSITGGGSYNEQFF
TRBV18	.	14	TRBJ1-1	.	TGTGCCAGCTCAGTCATAGGGGATGACACTGAAGCTTTCTTT	CASSVIGDDTEAFF
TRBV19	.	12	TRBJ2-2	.	TGTGCCAGTAGTCTGGACACCGGGGAGCTGTTTTTT	CASSLDTGELFF
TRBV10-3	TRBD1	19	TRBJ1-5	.	TGTGCCATCAGTGAGCCTGGACACCCGGGACAGTCCGTCAATCAGCCCCAGCATTTT	CAISEPGHPGQSVNQPQHF
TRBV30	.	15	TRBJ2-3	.	TGTGCCTGGAGTGTACTCAGGGTAGGGACAGATACGCAGTATTTT	CAWSVLRVGTDTQYF
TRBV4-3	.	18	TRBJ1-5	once	TGCGCCAGCAGCCAAGATTTCGGGAAAGGGAATAGCAATCAGCCCCAGCATTTT	CASSQDFGKGNSNQPQHF
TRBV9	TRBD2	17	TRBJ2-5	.	TGTGCCAGCAGCGTAGCTGCAGCGGGGGCCCGTCGGGAGACCCAGTACTTC	CASSVAAAGARRETQYF
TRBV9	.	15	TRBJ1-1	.	TGTGCCAGCAGCGTAAATATGGCAGAGAACACTGAAGCTTTCTTT	CASSVNMAENTEAFF
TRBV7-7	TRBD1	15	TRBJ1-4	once	TGTGCCAGCAGCCCGGGACAGGGACTTGGGGAAAAACTGTTTTTT	CASSPGQGLGEKLFF
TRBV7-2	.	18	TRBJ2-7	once	TGTGCCAGCAGCTCTTGGCGGGGCATTGGAGTCCCGGGGCACGAAGAGTACTTC	CASSSWRGIGVPGHEEYF
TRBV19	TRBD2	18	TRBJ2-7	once	TGTGCCAGTAGTATAAGTGGTGCGGGAGGGCCGCTAGTAACCGAGCAGTACTTC	CASSISGAGGPLVTEQYF
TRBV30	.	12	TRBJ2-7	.	TGTGCCTGTGCTGGGACGGGCTACGAGCAGTACTTC	CACAGTGYEQYF
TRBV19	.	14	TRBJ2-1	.	TGTGCCAGTAGTATATTTACTAGCCGGGATGAGCAGTTCTTC	CASSIFTSRDEQFF
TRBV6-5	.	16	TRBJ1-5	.	TGTGCCAGCAGTTCTATGGGCACAGGGTACAATCAGCCCCAGCATTTT	CASSSMGTGYNQPQHF
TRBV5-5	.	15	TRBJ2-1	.	TGTGCCAGCAGCTTGGGACCCAGGCCCTACAATGAGCAGTTCTTC	CASSLGPRPYNEQFF
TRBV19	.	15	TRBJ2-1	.	TGTGCCAGTAGTATAGAGACTATCCCGGTCAATGAGCAGTTCTTC	CASSIETIPVNEQFF
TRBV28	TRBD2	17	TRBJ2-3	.	TGTGCCAGCAGTCAGACGCGAGCGGGAGCCCACACAGATACGCAGTATTTT	CASSQTRAGAHTDTQYF
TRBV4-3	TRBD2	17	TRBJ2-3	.	TGCGCCAGCAGCCAAACCCTAGCGGGAGGGCCTAGGGATACGCAGTATTTT	CASSQTLAGGPRDTQYF
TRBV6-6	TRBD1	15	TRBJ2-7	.	TGTGCCAGCAGTTCCGGGACAGGAAAAACTTACGAGCAGTACTTC	CASSSGTGKTYEQYF